This record looks at one TCR beta chain sequence and its context. Per the germline V gene, CDR1 is SEHNR and CDR2 is FQNEAQ (reference sequence). Deletions cut 1 base from V and 13 bases from J, with 8 bases between. This CDR3 contains 12 residues. For the diagnoses, clinical symptoms, serum thyroxine and TRAb, thyroid ultrasound and orbital computed tomography were used. These data come from a study of T cells in Graves' hyperthyroidism and ophthalmopathy. Authors of the study amplified TCR beta CDR3 regions from RNA transcripts. RT-PCR in the first round (using the HTBI primer set) targeted the TCR CDR3. Each CDR3 protein gets one entry after TCRdb re-called the multiplex PCR reads with MiXCR. This sample yields under 300,000 distinct CDR3 sequences, of which about 20% are seen a single time; around 62% belongs to the top ten.

The genes are TRBV7-9 and TRBJ1-6; a possible D gene is TRBD1 (5 bases). The source of this sequence is a man between 25 and 39 years old with Graves' ophthalmopathy. Source material: blood. CDR3 nucleotide sequence: TGTGCCAGCAGCTTAGGGTCAGGGCCCCTCCACTTT. Protein sequence: CASSLGSGPLHF.